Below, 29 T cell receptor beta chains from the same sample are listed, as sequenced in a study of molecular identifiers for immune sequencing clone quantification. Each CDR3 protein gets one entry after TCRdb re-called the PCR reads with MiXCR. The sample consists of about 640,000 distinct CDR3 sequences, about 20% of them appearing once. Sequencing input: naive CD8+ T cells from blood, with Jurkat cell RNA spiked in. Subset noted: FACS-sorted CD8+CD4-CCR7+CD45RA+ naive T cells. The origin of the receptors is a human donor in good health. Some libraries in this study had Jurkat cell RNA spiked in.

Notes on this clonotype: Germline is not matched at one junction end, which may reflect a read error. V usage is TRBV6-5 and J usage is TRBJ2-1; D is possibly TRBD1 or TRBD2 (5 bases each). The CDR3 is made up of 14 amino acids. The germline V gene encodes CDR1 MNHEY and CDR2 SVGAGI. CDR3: CASSSGSSYDEQFF. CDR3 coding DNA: TGTGCCAGCAGCTCAGGGAGCTCCTACGATGAGCAGTTCTTC.

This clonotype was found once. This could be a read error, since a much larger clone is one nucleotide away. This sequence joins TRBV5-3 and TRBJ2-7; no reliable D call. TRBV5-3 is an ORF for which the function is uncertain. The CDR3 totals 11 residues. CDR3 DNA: TGTGCCAGCAGCACTACGGTGGAGCGGTACTTC. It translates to CASSTTVERYF.

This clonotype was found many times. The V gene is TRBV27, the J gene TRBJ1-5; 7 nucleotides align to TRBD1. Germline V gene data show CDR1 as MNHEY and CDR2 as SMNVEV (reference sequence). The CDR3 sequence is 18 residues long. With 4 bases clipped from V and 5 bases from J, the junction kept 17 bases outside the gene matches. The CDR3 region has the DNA TGTGCCAGCAGTTCAATCTTAGACAGGGAAATAGTACATCAGCCCCAGCATTTT. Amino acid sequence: CASSSILDREIVHQPQHF.

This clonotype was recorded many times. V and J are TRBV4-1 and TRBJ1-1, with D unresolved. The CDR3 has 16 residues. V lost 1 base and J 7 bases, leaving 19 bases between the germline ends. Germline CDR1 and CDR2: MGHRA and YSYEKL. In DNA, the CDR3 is TGCGCCAGCAGCCAAGGTCATAGTATGGACCACATTGAAGCTTTCTTT. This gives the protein CASSQGHSMDHIEAFF.

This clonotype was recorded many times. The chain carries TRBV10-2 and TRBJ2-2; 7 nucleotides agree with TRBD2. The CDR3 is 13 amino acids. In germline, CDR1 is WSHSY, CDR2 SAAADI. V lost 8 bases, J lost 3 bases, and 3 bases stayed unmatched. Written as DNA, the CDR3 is TGCGCCAGCGGGGGGGGAGACACCGGGGAGCTGTTTTTT. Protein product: CASGGGDTGELFF.

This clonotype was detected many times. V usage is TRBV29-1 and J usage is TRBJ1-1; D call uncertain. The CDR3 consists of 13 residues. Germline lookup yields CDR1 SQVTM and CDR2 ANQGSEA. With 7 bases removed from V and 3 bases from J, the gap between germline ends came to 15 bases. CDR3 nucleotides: TGCAGCGCAGTCGGAGGTTTCGACACTGAAGCTTTCTTT. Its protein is CSAVGGFDTEAFF.

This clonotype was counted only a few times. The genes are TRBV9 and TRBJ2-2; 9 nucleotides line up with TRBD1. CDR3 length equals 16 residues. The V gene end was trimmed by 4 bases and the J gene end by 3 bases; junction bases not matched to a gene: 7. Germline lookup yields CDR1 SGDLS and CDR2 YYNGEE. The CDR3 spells CASSPRTGADTGELFF. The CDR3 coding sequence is TGTGCCAGCAGCCCAAGGACAGGGGCGGACACCGGGGAGCTGTTTTTT.

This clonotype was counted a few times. CDR3 bases: TGCGCCAGCAGTTGGGCAGATAATTCACCCCTCCACTTT. The encoded protein is CASSWADNSPLHF. The chain recombines TRBV5-1 with TRBJ1-6; D call uncertain. The CDR3 is made up of 13 amino acids. V dropped 5 bases and J dropped 5 bases, with 8 bases sitting between them. Germline V gene data show CDR1 as SGHRS and CDR2 as YFSETQ.

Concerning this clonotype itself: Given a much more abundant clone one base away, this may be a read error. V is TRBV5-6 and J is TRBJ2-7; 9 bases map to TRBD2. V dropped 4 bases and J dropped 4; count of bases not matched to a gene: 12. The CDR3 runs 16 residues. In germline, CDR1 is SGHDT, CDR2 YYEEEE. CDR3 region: CASSPRLGLARYEQYF. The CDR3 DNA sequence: TGTGCCAGCAGCCCTAGGTTGGGACTAGCCCGTTACGAGCAGTACTTC.

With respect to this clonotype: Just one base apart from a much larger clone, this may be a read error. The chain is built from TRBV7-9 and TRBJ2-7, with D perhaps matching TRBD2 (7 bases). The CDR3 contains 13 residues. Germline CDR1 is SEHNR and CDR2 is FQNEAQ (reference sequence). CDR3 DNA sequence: TGTGCCGGCAGCTCCGGGAGGCAGGGGGAGCAGTACTTC. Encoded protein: CAGSSGRQGEQYF.

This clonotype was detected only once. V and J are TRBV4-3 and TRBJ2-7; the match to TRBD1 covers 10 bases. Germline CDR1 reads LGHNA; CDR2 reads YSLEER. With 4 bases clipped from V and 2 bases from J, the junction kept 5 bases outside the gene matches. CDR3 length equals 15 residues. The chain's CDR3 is CASSRDRGRPYEQYF. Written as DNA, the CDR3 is TGCGCCAGCAGCCGTGACAGGGGGCGACCCTACGAGCAGTACTTC.

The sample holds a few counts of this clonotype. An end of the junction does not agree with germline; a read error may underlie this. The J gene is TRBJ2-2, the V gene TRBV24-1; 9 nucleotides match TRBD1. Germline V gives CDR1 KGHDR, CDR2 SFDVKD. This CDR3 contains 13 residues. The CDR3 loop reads CATGTGRTGEPFF. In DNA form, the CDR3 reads TGTGCCACCGGGACAGGGCGCACCGGGGAGCCGTTTTTT.

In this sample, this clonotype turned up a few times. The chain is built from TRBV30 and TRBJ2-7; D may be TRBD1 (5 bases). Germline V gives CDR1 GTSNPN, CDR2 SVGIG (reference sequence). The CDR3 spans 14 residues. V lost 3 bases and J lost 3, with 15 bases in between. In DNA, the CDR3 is TGTGCCTGGAGGGCGGACAACAGGAACTACGAGCAGTACTTC. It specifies CAWRADNRNYEQYF. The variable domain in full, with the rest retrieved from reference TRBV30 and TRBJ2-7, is SQTIHQWPATLVQPVGSPLSLECTVEGTSNPNLYWYRQAAGRGLQLLFYSVGIGQISSEVPQNLSASRPQDRQFILSSKKLLLSDSGFYLCAWRADNRNYEQYFGPGTRLTVT.

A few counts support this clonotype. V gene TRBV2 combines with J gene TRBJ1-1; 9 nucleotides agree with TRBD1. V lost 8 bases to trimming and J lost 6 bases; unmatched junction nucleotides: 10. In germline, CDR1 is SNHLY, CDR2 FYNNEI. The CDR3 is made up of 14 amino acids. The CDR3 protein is CASGGGQGRSEAFF. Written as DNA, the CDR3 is TGTGCCAGCGGGGGGGGACAGGGAAGGTCTGAAGCTTTCTTT.

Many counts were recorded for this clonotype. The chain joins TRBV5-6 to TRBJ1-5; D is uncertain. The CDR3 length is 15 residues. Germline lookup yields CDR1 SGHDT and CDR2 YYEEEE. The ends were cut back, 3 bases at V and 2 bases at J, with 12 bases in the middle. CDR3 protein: CASSSMTEGNQPQHF. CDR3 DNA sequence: TGTGCCAGCAGCTCCATGACTGAGGGCAATCAGCCCCAGCATTTT.

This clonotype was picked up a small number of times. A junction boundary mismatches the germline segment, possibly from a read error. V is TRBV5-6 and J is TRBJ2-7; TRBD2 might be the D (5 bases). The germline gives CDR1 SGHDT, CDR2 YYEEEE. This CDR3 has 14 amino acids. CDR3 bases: TGTGCCAGCAGCTCCGGGGTCACCTCCTACGAGCGGTACTTC. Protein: CASSSGVTSYERYF.

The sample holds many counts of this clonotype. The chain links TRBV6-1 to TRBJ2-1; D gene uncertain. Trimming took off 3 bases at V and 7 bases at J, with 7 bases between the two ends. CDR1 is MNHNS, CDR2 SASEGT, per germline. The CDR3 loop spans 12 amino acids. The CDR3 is CASSDQENEQFF. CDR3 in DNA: TGTGCCAGCAGTGATCAGGAGAATGAGCAGTTCTTC.

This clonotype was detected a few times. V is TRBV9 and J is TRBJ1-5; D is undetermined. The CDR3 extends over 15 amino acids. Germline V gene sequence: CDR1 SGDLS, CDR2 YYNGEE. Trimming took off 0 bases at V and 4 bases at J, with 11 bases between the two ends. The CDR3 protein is CASSVGTALNQPQHF. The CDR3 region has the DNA TGTGCCAGCAGCGTAGGGACGGCTCTAAATCAGCCCCAGCATTTT.

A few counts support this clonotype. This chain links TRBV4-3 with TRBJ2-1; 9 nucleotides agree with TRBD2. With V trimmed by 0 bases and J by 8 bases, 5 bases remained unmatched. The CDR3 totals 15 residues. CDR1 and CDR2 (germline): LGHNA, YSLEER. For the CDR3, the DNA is TGCGCCAGCAGCCAAGATAGCGGGAGAACCGATGAGCAGTTCTTC. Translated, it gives CASSQDSGRTDEQFF.

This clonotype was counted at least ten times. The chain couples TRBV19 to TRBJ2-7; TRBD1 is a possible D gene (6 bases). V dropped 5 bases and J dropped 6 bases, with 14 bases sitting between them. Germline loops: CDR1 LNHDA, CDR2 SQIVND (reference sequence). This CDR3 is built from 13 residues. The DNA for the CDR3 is TGTGCCAGTAGTCCGCCTACAGGGTCCGAGCAGTACTTC. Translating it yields CASSPPTGSEQYF.

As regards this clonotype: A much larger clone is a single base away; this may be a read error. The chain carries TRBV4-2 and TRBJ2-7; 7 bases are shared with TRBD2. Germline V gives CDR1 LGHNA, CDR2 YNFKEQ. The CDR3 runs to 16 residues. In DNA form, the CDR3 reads TGTGCCCGCAGCCAGAGTGGCGGGAGTGCGCCCTACGAGCAGTACTTC. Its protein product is CARSQSGGSAPYEQYF.

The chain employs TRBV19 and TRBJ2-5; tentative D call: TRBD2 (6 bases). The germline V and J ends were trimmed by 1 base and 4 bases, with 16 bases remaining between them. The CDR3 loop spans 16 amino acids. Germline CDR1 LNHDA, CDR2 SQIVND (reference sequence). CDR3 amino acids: CASSIGARRGSETQYF. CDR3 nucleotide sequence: TGTGCCAGTAGTATAGGGGCCCGGCGGGGATCAGAGACCCAGTACTTC.

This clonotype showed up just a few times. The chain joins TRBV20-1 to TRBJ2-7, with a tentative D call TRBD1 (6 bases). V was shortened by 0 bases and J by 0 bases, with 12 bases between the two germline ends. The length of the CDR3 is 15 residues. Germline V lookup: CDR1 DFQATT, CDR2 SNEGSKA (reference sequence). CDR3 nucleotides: TGCAGTGCTAGAGACCTGAGGGGGATCTCCTACGAGCAGTACTTC. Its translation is CSARDLRGISYEQYF.

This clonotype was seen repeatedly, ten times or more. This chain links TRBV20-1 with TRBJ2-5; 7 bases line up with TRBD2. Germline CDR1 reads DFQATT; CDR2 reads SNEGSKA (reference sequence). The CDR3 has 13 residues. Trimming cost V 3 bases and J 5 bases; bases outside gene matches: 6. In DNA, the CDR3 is TGCAGTGCTAGGGCTAGCGGTCGCGAGACCCAGTACTTC. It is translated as CSARASGRETQYF.

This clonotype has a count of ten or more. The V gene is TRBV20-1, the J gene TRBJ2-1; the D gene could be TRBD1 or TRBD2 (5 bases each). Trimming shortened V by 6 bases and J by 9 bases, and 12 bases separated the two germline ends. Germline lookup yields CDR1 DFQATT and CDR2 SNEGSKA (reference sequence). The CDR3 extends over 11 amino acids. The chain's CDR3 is CSARRGTEQFF. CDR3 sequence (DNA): TGCAGTGCCCGGCGAGGGACTGAGCAGTTCTTC.

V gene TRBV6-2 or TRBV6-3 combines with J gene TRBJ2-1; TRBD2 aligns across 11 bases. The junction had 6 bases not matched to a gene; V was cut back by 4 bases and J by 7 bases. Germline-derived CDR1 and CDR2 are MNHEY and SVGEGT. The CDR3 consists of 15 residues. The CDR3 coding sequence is TGTGCCAGCAGTTCAACTAGCGGGGGTGAAAATGAGCAGTTCTTC. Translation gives CASSSTSGGENEQFF.

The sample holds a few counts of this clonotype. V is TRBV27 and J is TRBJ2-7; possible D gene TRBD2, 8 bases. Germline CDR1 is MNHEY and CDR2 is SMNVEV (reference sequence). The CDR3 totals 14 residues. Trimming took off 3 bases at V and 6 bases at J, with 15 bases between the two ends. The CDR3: CASSFGRGQAEQYF. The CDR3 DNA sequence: TGTGCCAGCAGTTTCGGGAGGGGGCAGGCCGAGCAGTACTTC.

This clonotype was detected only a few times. Written as DNA, the CDR3 is TGTGCCAGCAGTTTTGGGGGTCCGGGGACCCAGTACTTC. It yields the protein CASSFGGPGTQYF. V and J are TRBV28 and TRBJ2-5; possibly TRBD1 or TRBD2 for D (5 bases each). Trimming took off 3 bases at V and 7 bases at J, with 12 bases between the two ends. Germline V gene data show CDR1 as MDHEN and CDR2 as SYDVKM. The CDR3 consists of 13 residues.

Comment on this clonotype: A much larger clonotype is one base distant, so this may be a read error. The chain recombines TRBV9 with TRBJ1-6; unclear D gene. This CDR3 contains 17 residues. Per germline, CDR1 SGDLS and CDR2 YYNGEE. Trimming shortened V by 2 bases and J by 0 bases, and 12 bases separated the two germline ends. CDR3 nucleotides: TGTGCCAGCAGCGTGGACCGAACCGTCTCCTATAATTCACCCCTCCACTTT. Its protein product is CASSVDRTVSYNSPLHF.